This entry is about one T cell receptor beta chain. In the authors' workflow: Reference gene primer amplification in the assay estimated nucleated cell counts. The protocol was immunoSEQ multiplex PCR, while the TCRdb copy is restricted to in-frame clones and leaves out a portion. The DNA gave D and trimming, while V, J and clone size come from that table. The table shows some 210,000 clones, with approximately 85% occurring only once. V dropped 2 bases and J dropped 3; count of bases not matched to a gene: 3. The CDR3 has 14 residues. Germline CDR1 SGHTA, CDR2 FQGTGA. This entry is derived from a study of blood T cell repertoires in COVID-19. Study at large: The United States, Italy and Spain provided the acute and convalescent COVID-19 samples. PBMCs, B-cell-depleted T cells, or T cells provided the cDNA or gDNA that made up the material.

The clonotype was recovered from a woman aged 45-65 years with active or convalescent COVID-19. Material for sequencing was peripheral blood. The rearrangement links TRBV7-3 to TRBJ1-1, with 7 bases aligning to TRBD1. The CDR3 here is CASSLQGEHTEAFF. The CDR3 nucleotides read TGTGCCAGCAGCTTACAGGGGGAACACACTGAAGCTTTCTTT.